The 8 T cell receptor beta chains in this list originate from one sample, sequenced in a study of cytomegalovirus exposure and HLA in healthy donors. Repertoires were generated with immunoSEQ multiplex PCR, while TCRdb's copy carries only in-frame clones and drops some. The table shows 150,000 to 180,000 clones, with around 83% occurring only once. What was sequenced was PBMCs. The receptor set was obtained from a human donor in good health.

The rearrangement uses TRBV28 and TRBJ1-1; 9 bases agree with TRBD1. Germline V gene lookup returns CDR1 MDHEN and CDR2 SYDVKM. The J segment lost 3 bases and the V segment lost 4 bases, leaving 3 bases of the junction unmatched. This CDR3 spans 14 amino acids. CDR3 sequence (DNA): TGTGCCAGCAGTTCGACAGGGGGGCACACTGAAGCTTTCTTT. It codes for CASSSTGGHTEAFF.

This chain links TRBV19 with TRBJ2-2, with 10 bases lining up with TRBD1. Per the germline V gene, CDR1 is LNHDA and CDR2 is SQIVND (reference sequence). Germline trimming cut 7 bases from V and 4 bases from J; bases unmatched to any gene: 12. The CDR3 contains 17 residues. The CDR3 protein is CASTPLGDRGATGELFF. CDR3 bases: TGTGCCAGTACCCCCTTGGGGGACAGGGGAGCCACCGGGGAGCTGTTTTTT.

The chain recombines TRBV30 with TRBJ2-7, with 9 nucleotides matching TRBD1. The CDR3 sequence is 13 residues long. Germline V lookup: CDR1 GTSNPN, CDR2 SVGIG (reference sequence). With 1 base clipped from V and 3 bases from J, the junction kept 1 base outside the gene matches. This CDR3 is CAWSEGQGYEQYF. As DNA, the CDR3 is TGTGCCTGGAGTGAGGGACAGGGCTACGAGCAGTACTTC.

Only a few counts were recorded for this clone. This rearrangement joins TRBV7-6 to TRBJ1-1; D gene unclear. V lost 2 bases to trimming and J lost 0 bases, with 16 bases between them. There are 17 residues in the CDR3. Germline V CDR1 and CDR2: SGHVS, FNYEAQ. The CDR3 DNA reads as TGTGCCAGCAGCTTATATCAACCGGGGATTATGAACACTGAAGCTTTCTTT. Translated, it gives CASSLYQPGIMNTEAFF.

J is TRBJ1-2 and V is TRBV7-2; TRBD1 is a possible D gene (5 bases). V lost 6 bases and J lost 4, with 9 bases in between. Germline CDR1 reads SGHTA; CDR2 reads FQGNSA. This CDR3 has 12 residues. In nucleotides, the CDR3 is TGTGCCAGCAGGTATGACAGCTATGGCTACACCTTC. This encodes CASRYDSYGYTF.

V gene TRBV28 combines with J gene TRBJ1-5; 11 bases are shared with TRBD1. After removal of 4 bases from V and 6 bases from J, the junction contained 5 bases not matched to a gene. The germline gives CDR1 MDHEN, CDR2 SYDVKM. The CDR3 is 15 residues long. The CDR3 region is CASSSGQGARQPQHF. DNA of the CDR3: TGTGCCAGCAGTTCCGGACAGGGGGCCCGTCAGCCCCAGCATTTT.

The chain is built from TRBV27 and TRBJ1-5; D is unclear. The CDR3 sequence is 12 residues long. The germline V gene encodes CDR1 MNHEY and CDR2 SMNVEV (reference sequence). The V end lost 8 bases, the J end lost 0 bases, and 5 bases lay between the germline ends. The CDR3 DNA sequence: TGTGCCAGCTCCGGTAGCAATCAGCCCCAGCATTTT. Its translation: CASSGSNQPQHF.

The rearrangement uses TRBV15 and TRBJ2-7, with TRBD1 as a possible D gene (5 bases). This CDR3 is 14 amino acids long. The germline V gene encodes CDR1 LNHNV and CDR2 YYDKDF (reference sequence). V was shortened by 0 bases and J by 3 bases, with 9 bases between the two germline ends. Here the CDR3 DNA reads TGTGCCACCAGCAGAGAAGGGGCCTTCTACGAGCAGTACTTC. It is translated as CATSREGAFYEQYF.